This T cell receptor beta chain is from a study of blood T cells in healthy people across ages. Study-wide results and caveats: As age increased, TCR beta diversity per million T cells fell in a roughly linear fashion.

PCR was performed a second time for about 7 to 12 cycles using a sample-barcoded 5' primer and a J-beta primer mix. Each CDR3 protein gets one entry after TCRdb re-called the 5' RACE reads with MiXCR. This table has 1.2 million to 1.5 million distinct CDR3 sequences, 40% to 50% appearing once. Comments on this clonotype: What it binds is unknown. At one end, the junction sequence differs from germline, possibly due to a read error.

Sequences were obtained from blood. The receptor was isolated from a woman aged 18-29 years in good health.

CDR3 coding DNA: TGTGCCAGCTCGCCCGGACTCGTCTATGGCTACAACTTC. Protein: CASSPGLVYGYNF. V is TRBV18 and J is TRBJ1-2; D not resolved. Germline V gene data show CDR1 as KGHSH and CDR2 as LQKENI. The CDR3 is 13 residues long.